These 27 T cell receptor beta chains originate from one sample sequenced in a study of fetal regulatory T cell absence and autoimmunity. Using immunoSEQ multiplex PCR, the repertoire was profiled, and TCRdb retains in-frame clones only, with some absent. The sample consists of 95,000 to 100,000 clones, less than 80% of them appearing once. Sequencing was carried out using pancreas tissue. These receptors all stem from a male donor with IPEX syndrome.

J is TRBJ2-3 and V is TRBV4-1, with TRBD2 identical over 8 bases. Per the germline V gene, CDR1 is MGHRA and CDR2 is YSYEKL. The J segment lost 6 bases and the V segment lost 10 bases, leaving 3 bases of the junction unmatched. CDR3 length: 11 amino acids. CDR3: CAIPGGDTQYF. The CDR3 DNA sequence: TGCGCCATCCCGGGGGGGGATACGCAGTATTTT.

V and J are TRBV7-9 and TRBJ1-1; D unclear. The CDR3 extends over 15 amino acids. The V gene's germline CDR1 is SEHNR and CDR2 FQNEAQ (reference sequence). V was pared by 2 bases and J by 0 bases, with 10 bases between. CDR3 sequence: CASSLSPDLNTEAFF. The CDR3 DNA is TGTGCCAGCAGCTTAAGCCCAGACCTGAACACTGAAGCTTTCTTT.

The gene calls are TRBV4-1 and TRBJ2-5; 8 positions agree with TRBD2. CDR1 is MGHRA and CDR2 is YSYEKL in the germline V gene. After removal of 5 bases from V and 5 bases from J, the junction contained 10 bases not matched to a gene. There are 15 residues in the CDR3. The CDR3 nucleotides are TGCGCCAGCAGCACCTCCGGGGGGGTTGGGGAGACCCAGTACTTC. Encoded protein: CASSTSGGVGETQYF.

The chain joins TRBV4-1 to TRBJ1-5, with 7 nucleotides matching TRBD1. The V gene end was trimmed by 0 bases and the J gene end by 4 bases; junction bases not matched to a gene: 9. The germline V gene encodes CDR1 MGHRA and CDR2 YSYEKL. The CDR3 spans 17 residues. CDR3 bases: TGCGCCAGCAGCCAAGAGGCCGACAGGGCCCAGAATCAGCCCCAGCATTTT. Protein product: CASSQEADRAQNQPQHF.

This chain connects TRBV28 to TRBJ1-6; 7 nucleotides match TRBD1. Germline trimming cut 5 bases from V and 4 bases from J; bases unmatched to any gene: 5. The CDR3 extends over 15 amino acids. Per the germline V gene, CDR1 is MDHEN and CDR2 is SYDVKM. As DNA, the CDR3 is TGTGCCAGCAGTCCGACGGGACAGTATAATTCACCCCTCCACTTT. This gives the protein CASSPTGQYNSPLHF. Full variable domain (outside the CDR3, taken from reference TRBV28 and TRBJ1-6): DVKVTQSSRYLVKRTGEKVFLECVQDMDHENMFWYRQDPGLGLRLIYFSYDVKMKEKGDIPEGYSVSREKKERFSLILESASTNQTSMYLCASSPTGQYNSPLHFGNGTRLTVT.

This rearrangement joins TRBV10-3 to TRBJ1-2, with D uncertain. Germline values: CDR1 ENHRY, CDR2 SYGVKD. The CDR3 extends over 20 amino acids. V lost 2 bases and J lost 8, with 33 bases in between. CDR3 nucleotides: TGTGCCATCAGTGAGGGACCTTTACCAAAGCTGGGCCCTCGAGCCGGAGGCTACACCTTC. Encoded protein: CAISEGPLPKLGPRAGGYTF.

This rearrangement joins TRBV15 to TRBJ2-2; 10 nucleotides agree with TRBD2. CDR1 is LNHNV and CDR2 is YYDKDF in the germline V gene (reference sequence). J was trimmed by 5 bases and V by 4 bases; bases with no gene match: 4. This CDR3 region has 15 residues. CDR3 sequence: CATSTGLAATGELFF. The CDR3 bases are TGTGCCACCAGCACCGGACTAGCGGCTACCGGGGAGCTGTTTTTT.

This chain connects TRBV10-3 to TRBJ2-7, with TRBD2 as a possible D gene (6 bases). CDR3 size: 14 residues. Germline V gene data show CDR1 as ENHRY and CDR2 as SYGVKD. V was clipped by 0 bases and J by 3 bases, with 9 bases between them. CDR3 nucleotides: TGTGCCATCAGTGAGTCGACGGACTACTACGAGCAGTACTTC. Protein: CAISESTDYYEQYF.

The chain joins TRBV11-2 to TRBJ2-7; D perhaps matches TRBD2 (6 bases). Between the trimmed V and J ends, which lost 0 bases and 3 bases, there was a span of 6 bases. Germline CDR1 reads SGHAT; CDR2 reads FQNNGV. The CDR3 runs 13 residues. The CDR3 DNA follows: TGTGCCAGCAGCTTAGAGGGACTCTACGAGCAGTACTTC. Translation: CASSLEGLYEQYF.

The rearrangement joins TRBV13 to TRBJ2-1; D might be TRBD1 or TRBD2, each matching 5 bases. Trimming removed 2 bases at V and 3 bases at J, with 14 bases between. This CDR3 is 16 amino acids long. Germline V lookup: CDR1 PRHDT, CDR2 FYEKMQ (reference sequence). The CDR3 DNA sequence: TGTGCCAGCAGCTTATATGGGGGAGCGCACTACAATGAGCAGTTCTTC. This gives the protein CASSLYGGAHYNEQFF.

This clone was seen only a few times. CDR3 protein: CASSFLAGGRYEQYF. CDR3 DNA: TGCGCCAGCAGCTTTCTAGCGGGGGGACGCTACGAGCAGTACTTC. The rearrangement links TRBV5-1 to TRBJ2-7, with 11 positions matching TRBD2. V shed 2 bases and J 3 bases; nucleotides not matched to a gene: 4. This CDR3 contains 15 residues. Germline CDR1 is SGHRS and CDR2 is YFSETQ.

V and J are TRBV5-4 and TRBJ2-3; D not certain. CDR1 is SGHNT and CDR2 is YYREEE in the germline V gene (reference sequence). V gave up 4 bases and J gave up 3 bases, with 12 bases separating them. The CDR3 loop spans 14 amino acids. The CDR3 is CASSHLSETDTQYF. The CDR3 region has the DNA TGTGCCAGCAGCCATCTATCCGAGACAGATACGCAGTATTTT.

CDR3 sequence: CASSYTGGGTGELFF. The CDR3 DNA reads as TGTGCCAGCAGTTACACAGGGGGCGGCACCGGGGAGCTGTTTTTT. The chain combines TRBV6-6 with TRBJ2-2; the match to TRBD1 covers 9 bases. CDR1 MNHNY and CDR2 SVGAGI come from the germline V gene (reference sequence). J was trimmed by 4 bases and V by 2 bases; bases with no gene match: 2. The CDR3 has 15 amino acids.

The chain combines TRBV13 with TRBJ1-1; a weak D match, TRBD1 (6 bases). The CDR3 extends over 14 amino acids. Trimming stripped 0 bases from V and 7 bases from J, with 12 bases between. Germline CDR1 and CDR2: PRHDT and FYEKMQ (reference sequence). CDR3 residues: CASSLGGTRFEAFF. The DNA of the CDR3 is TGTGCCAGCAGCTTAGGCGGGACACGTTTTGAAGCTTTCTTT.

This chain connects TRBV6-1 to TRBJ2-1, with 12 bases fitting TRBD2. V shed 5 bases and J 8 bases; nucleotides not matched to a gene: 7. The germline gives CDR1 MNHNS, CDR2 SASEGT. There are 15 residues in the CDR3. DNA for the CDR3: TGTGCCAGCAGTATACTAGCGGGAGGAATCGATGAGCAGTTCTTC. Translation gives CASSILAGGIDEQFF.

The rearrangement uses TRBV6-6 and TRBJ2-5; D remains unclear. This CDR3 has 12 amino acids. Trimming cost V 0 bases and J 4 bases, with 3 bases left between them. Germline CDR1 MNHNY, CDR2 SVGAGI (reference sequence). The DNA for the CDR3 is TGTGCCAGCAGTTACTCGCTAGAGACCCAGTACTTC. Protein: CASSYSLETQYF.

The chain links TRBV5-1 to TRBJ2-1; 7 bases align to TRBD1. V gave up 4 bases and J gave up 5 bases; unmatched junction bases: 0. This CDR3 spans 12 amino acids. Germline V gene data show CDR1 as SGHRS and CDR2 as YFSETQ. CDR3 DNA: TGCGCCAGCAGCACAGGGGACAATGAGCAGTTCTTC. Protein sequence: CASSTGDNEQFF.

Regarding this clone: Since a much larger clone is just one base distant, this may be a read error. J is TRBJ1-2 and V is TRBV5-6; D possibly corresponds to TRBD1 (6 bases). V lost 3 bases, J lost 0 bases, and 6 bases lay in between. The CDR3 contains 13 residues. CDR1 and CDR2 (germline): SGHDT, YYEEEE. The CDR3 DNA follows: TGTGCCAGCAGCTGGACAGCTAACTATGGCTACACCTTC. Its translation is CASSWTANYGYTF.

The chain joins TRBV29-1 to TRBJ1-2; D remains ambiguous. The CDR3 sequence is 14 residues long. Germline CDR1 and CDR2: SQVTM and ANQGSEA. The V and J ends lost 1 base and 6 bases respectively, with 15 bases between them. The CDR3 coding sequence is TGCAGCGTTGAAGGGGTAGGGCATGTGCATGGCTACACCTTC. Amino acids: CSVEGVGHVHGYTF.

This clone was seen only a few times. This rearrangement joins TRBV5-6 to TRBJ2-7; 9 nucleotides align to TRBD2. The germline CDR1 and CDR2 sequences are SGHDT and YYEEEE. There are 14 residues in the CDR3. Trimming removed 0 bases from V and 3 bases from J; junction bases left unmatched: 1. The CDR3 region has the DNA TGTGCCAGCAGCTTGGCTAGCGGGGACTACGAGCAGTACTTC. This encodes CASSLASGDYEQYF.

This clone appeared once. The rearrangement uses TRBV29-1 and TRBJ1-2; D is ambiguous. This CDR3 spans 11 amino acids. CDR1 and CDR2 (germline): SQVTM, ANQGSEA. V was clipped by 3 bases and J by 2 bases, with 4 bases between them. CDR3 in amino acids: CSVDKNYGYTF. CDR3 nucleotides: TGCAGCGTTGACAAAAACTATGGCTACACCTTC.

This rearrangement joins TRBV7-8 to TRBJ1-4, with 8 bases that match TRBD1. Germline CDR1 is SGHVS and CDR2 is FQNEAQ. There are 16 residues in the CDR3. J lost 3 bases, V lost 4 bases, and 7 bases had no gene match. CDR3 bases: TGTGCCAGCAGCTCGCTCAGGGGGCTGGCTAATGAAAAACTGTTTTTT. Protein product: CASSSLRGLANEKLFF.

The chain joins TRBV19 to TRBJ1-5; tentative D call: TRBD1 (6 bases). Germline-derived CDR1 and CDR2 are LNHDA and SQIVND (reference sequence). This CDR3 has 16 amino acids. The ends were cut back, 6 bases at V and 0 bases at J, with 15 bases in the middle. The DNA for the CDR3 is TGTGCCAGTAGCGGGGGGCCCCGCGGTAGCAATCAGCCCCAGCATTTT. Protein sequence: CASSGGPRGSNQPQHF.

V and J are TRBV27 and TRBJ1-5; the D gene is possibly TRBD1 (6 bases). Germline-derived CDR1 and CDR2 are MNHEY and SMNVEV (reference sequence). The CDR3 contains 13 residues. V was pared by 4 bases and J by 4 bases, with 8 bases between. The CDR3 reads CASSWGANQPQHF. Here the CDR3 DNA reads TGTGCCAGCAGTTGGGGGGCAAATCAGCCCCAGCATTTT.

The CDR3 coding sequence is TGTGCCAGCAGCGTTCCGGGACTAGCGGGAGGAAAGCCCTACGAGCAGTACTTC. It specifies CASSVPGLAGGKPYEQYF. The chain has TRBV7-8 and TRBJ2-7; 15 nucleotides agree with TRBD2. The V gene end was trimmed by 5 bases and the J gene end by 2 bases; junction bases not matched to a gene: 10. Germline V gene lookup returns CDR1 SGHVS and CDR2 FQNEAQ. This CDR3 has 18 amino acids.

The chain links TRBV5-6 to TRBJ2-5; no firm D call. Deletions cut 4 bases from V and 1 base from J, with 2 bases between. CDR1 is SGHDT, CDR2 YYEEEE, per germline. This CDR3 contains 11 residues. The CDR3 spells CASSLQETQYF. The CDR3 nucleotides read TGTGCCAGCAGCCTCCAAGAGACCCAGTACTTC.

This rearrangement joins TRBV6-1 to TRBJ2-7, with D possibly being TRBD1 (5 bases). V lost 0 bases and J 6 bases, leaving 18 bases between the germline ends. Germline CDR1 reads MNHNS; CDR2 reads SASEGT. The CDR3 runs to 16 residues. The DNA of the CDR3 is TGTGCCAGCAGTGAAGCGCTTCTTGGGGCGTGGGGCGAGCAGTACTTC. Encoded protein: CASSEALLGAWGEQYF.